This passage covers 27 T cell receptor beta chains from one sample sequenced in a study of radiotherapy plus CTLA-4 blockade in lung cancer (dated by TCRdb to the late 2010s). To prepare the library, the immunoSEQ multiplex PCR assay was applied. TCRdb took this table from immuneACCESS and kept in-frame rearrangements with V and J called. Such tables lack part of the clones; where checked against another copy, unresolved V genes explain under half of the gap, and the rest is unexplained. Here the sample has around 45,000 clones; about two thirds occur a single time. The ten largest make up around 23% of the sample. The sample was peripheral blood, taken from a patient treated with radiotherapy plus ipilimumab. The origin of the receptors is a human donor with non-small cell lung cancer who had a partial response to radiotherapy plus ipilimumab.

The CDR3 spells CATSRDTLAGRPREQYF. In DNA form, the CDR3 reads TGTGCCACCAGCAGAGATACCCTAGCGGGCCGCCCCCGCGAGCAGTACTTC. The rearrangement joins TRBV15 to TRBJ2-5; 8 bases line up with TRBD2. The DNA end lines up better with TRBJ2-7; the J call may be wrong. The CDR3 totals 17 residues. In germline, CDR1 is LNHNV, CDR2 YYDKDF (reference sequence).

The rearrangement links TRBV6-5 to TRBJ2-3; 9 positions agree with TRBD2. Unmatched junction bases numbered 2, after V lost 0 bases and J lost 4 bases. Per germline, CDR1 MNHEY and CDR2 SVGAGI. The CDR3 contains 15 residues. CDR3 amino acids: CASSYSGTSSDTQYF. CDR3 DNA sequence: TGTGCCAGCAGTTACTCGGGGACTAGCTCAGATACGCAGTATTTT.

This chain uses TRBV11-1 with TRBJ2-3; tentative D call: TRBD2 (6 bases). Germline values: CDR1 SGHAT, CDR2 FQDESV (reference sequence). Deletions cut 6 bases from V and 1 base from J, with 14 bases between. This CDR3 contains 15 residues. The CDR3, as DNA: TGTGCCAGCAGTATCAGGGACTCTGGCACAGATACGCAGTATTTT. Translated: CASSIRDSGTDTQYF.

The CDR3 region is CASKLQVNTEAFF. CDR3 sequence (DNA): TGTGCCAGCAAACTTCAGGTGAACACTGAAGCTTTCTTT. This chain uses TRBV2 with TRBJ1-1, with D hard to call. CDR1 SNHLY and CDR2 FYNNEI come from the germline V gene. V was trimmed by 7 bases and J by 0 bases, leaving 9 bases between them. The CDR3 has 13 residues. The variable domain in full, with the rest retrieved from reference TRBV2 and TRBJ1-1, is EPEVTQTPSHQVTQMGQEVILRCVPISNHLYFYWYRQILGQKVEFLVSFYNNEISEKSEIFDDQFSVERPDGSNFTLKIRSTKLEDSAMYFCASKLQVNTEAFFGQGTRLTVV.

The V call is TRBV20-1, the J call TRBJ2-1; D remains unclear. The CDR3 spans 10 residues. The V and J ends lost 1 base and 7 bases respectively, with 2 bases between them. Germline CDR1 reads DFQATT; CDR2 reads SNEGSKA (reference sequence). The CDR3 is CSARANEQFF. In DNA, the CDR3 is TGCAGTGCTAGAGCGAATGAGCAGTTCTTC.

The V and J genes are TRBV12-5 and TRBJ2-5, with TRBD2 as a possible D gene (6 bases). This CDR3 is built from 13 residues. Trimming removed 6 bases at V and 5 bases at J, with 13 bases between. Looked up from germline, CDR1 is LGHNT and CDR2 is FRNRAP. CDR3 sequence: CASGVRGGETQYF. In nucleotides, the CDR3 is TGTGCTAGTGGCGTCCGCGGAGGGGAGACCCAGTACTTC.

The V gene is TRBV30, the J gene TRBJ1-2; D may be TRBD1 (6 bases). In germline, CDR1 is GTSNPN, CDR2 SVGIG (reference sequence). CDR3 length: 13 residues. Trimming took 4 bases from V and 2 from J, leaving 11 bases between them. This CDR3 reads CAWTGQQNYGYTF. The CDR3 DNA sequence: TGTGCCTGGACCGGACAGCAGAACTATGGCTACACCTTC.

The chain uses TRBV5-5 and TRBJ2-1; 9 bases are a match to TRBD2. The germline CDR1 and CDR2 sequences are SGHKS and YYEKEE (reference sequence). V lost 0 bases to trimming and J lost 5 bases; unmatched junction nucleotides: 6. This CDR3 is built from 16 residues. Here the CDR3 reads CASSLAWLAGNNEQFF. The CDR3 nucleotides read TGTGCCAGCAGCTTGGCCTGGCTAGCGGGGAACAATGAGCAGTTCTTC.

The chain has TRBV30 and TRBJ1-1; D remains ambiguous. CDR3 size: 14 residues. CDR1 and CDR2 (germline): GTSNPN, SVGIG (reference sequence). Trimming removed 2 bases at V and 0 bases at J, with 10 bases between. This chain's CDR3 is CAWSKPGMNTEAFF. The CDR3 coding sequence is TGTGCCTGGAGTAAGCCAGGCATGAACACTGAAGCTTTCTTT.

The chain couples TRBV7-2 to TRBJ1-3; 7 nucleotides agree with TRBD1. Germline CDR1 and CDR2: SGHTA and FQGNSA. The CDR3 spans 16 residues. The J segment lost 3 bases and the V segment lost 5 bases, leaving 10 bases of the junction unmatched. CDR3 DNA sequence: TGTGCCAGCAGCCACCGAACAGGGGCCGGTGGAAACACCATATATTTT. Translating it yields CASSHRTGAGGNTIYF.

The chain links TRBV6-5 to TRBJ1-2; tentatively, D is TRBD1 (5 bases). V dropped 6 bases and J dropped 8 bases, with 10 bases sitting between them. This CDR3 is 11 amino acids long. Germline assignment: CDR1 MNHEY and CDR2 SVGAGI. CDR3: CASRGQQGYTF. CDR3 coding DNA: TGTGCCAGCAGAGGACAACAGGGCTACACCTTC.

J is TRBJ2-5 and V is TRBV25-1; weak D call: TRBD2 (6 bases). The CDR3 has 14 residues. Trimming cost V 1 base and J 3 bases, with 9 bases left between them. Germline V gives CDR1 MGHDK, CDR2 SYGVNS. CDR3 sequence: CASSEFTGEETQYF. DNA of the CDR3: TGTGCCAGCAGTGAATTCACGGGAGAAGAGACCCAGTACTTC.

The gene calls are TRBV6-5 and TRBJ2-7; 7 nucleotides agree with TRBD1. Losses at the gene ends were 10 bases for V and 5 bases for J; bases not matched to a gene: 11. Germline-derived CDR1 and CDR2 are MNHEY and SVGAGI. The CDR3 runs 13 residues. CDR3 nucleotide sequence: TGTGCCACTTCGACAGGGTATAAGCACGAGCAGTACTTC. Translated, it gives CATSTGYKHEQYF.

The rearrangement uses TRBV6-5 and TRBJ1-1; D uncertain. The CDR3 runs 12 residues. V was clipped by 5 bases and J by 5 bases, with 9 bases between them. Germline values: CDR1 MNHEY, CDR2 SVGAGI. CDR3 sequence (DNA): TGTGCCAGCAGTCCGAGCGGGACTGAAGCTTTCTTT. Amino acid sequence: CASSPSGTEAFF.

The chain links TRBV19 to TRBJ2-7, with a possible D match to TRBD1 (6 bases). The germline V gene has CDR1 LNHDA and CDR2 SQIVND (reference sequence). The CDR3 contains 14 residues. V lost 6 bases, J lost 3 bases, and 15 bases lay in between. In DNA, the CDR3 is TGTGCCAGTAGCGACGACAGGACACGCTACGAGCAGTACTTC. Protein product: CASSDDRTRYEQYF.

This clone has just a few counts. The V call is TRBV6-5, the J call TRBJ2-7; 15 bases are a match to TRBD2. CDR1 and CDR2 from the germline V gene are MNHEY and SVGAGI. The CDR3 loop spans 15 amino acids. Germline trimming cut 8 bases from V and 0 bases from J; bases unmatched to any gene: 2. The CDR3 here is CASGLAGGCSYEQYF. CDR3 in DNA: TGTGCCAGCGGACTAGCGGGAGGGTGCTCCTACGAGCAGTACTTC.

This clone occurred once. The J gene is TRBJ2-1, the V gene TRBV7-9; weak D call: TRBD1 (6 bases). Germline-derived CDR1 and CDR2 are SEHNR and FQNEAQ (reference sequence). Deletions cut 2 bases from V and 8 bases from J, with 13 bases between. CDR3 length: 14 residues. CDR3 loop: CASSLNTGSDEQFF. In DNA form, the CDR3 reads TGTGCCAGCAGCTTAAATACAGGGTCTGATGAGCAGTTCTTC.

The DNA for the CDR3 is TGTGCCAGTAGTATAGATCGTTGGGGGGGCACTGAAGCTTTCTTT. Translating it yields CASSIDRWGGTEAFF. The chain carries TRBV19 and TRBJ1-1; D is possibly TRBD1 (5 bases). Germline V gives CDR1 LNHDA, CDR2 SQIVND (reference sequence). The V gene lost 0 bases and the J gene lost 4 bases, with 12 bases spanning the gap. The CDR3 runs to 15 residues.

This chain connects TRBV10-2 to TRBJ1-4, with unresolved D. This CDR3 has 14 amino acids. V lost 3 bases to trimming and J lost 12 bases, with 17 bases between them. From germline, CDR1 is WSHSY and CDR2 SAAADI. The CDR3 loop is CASSDPGLVQELFF. The CDR3 region has the DNA TGCGCCAGCAGTGATCCCGGTCTCGTCCAGGAACTGTTTTTT.

This clone occurred a few times. J is TRBJ2-3 and V is TRBV4-1; 12 bases line up with TRBD2. CDR1 and CDR2 from the germline V gene are MGHRA and YSYEKL. V was clipped by 5 bases and J by 5 bases; unmatched bases: 5. The CDR3 contains 15 residues. The CDR3 reads CASSTLAGGQDTQYF. Written as DNA, the CDR3 is TGCGCCAGCAGCACCCTAGCGGGGGGGCAAGATACGCAGTATTTT.

The table lists this clone with a few counts. This chain's CDR3 is CASSWILAGMTYNEQFF. Here the CDR3 DNA reads TGTGCCAGCAGCTGGATCTTAGCTGGAATGACCTACAATGAGCAGTTCTTC. The rearrangement uses TRBV11-2 and TRBJ2-1, with no clear D. The germline V gene encodes CDR1 SGHAT and CDR2 FQNNGV. This CDR3 has 17 residues. With 4 bases removed from V and 2 bases from J, the gap between germline ends came to 18 bases.

The genes are TRBV5-6 and TRBJ1-4; 9 nucleotides agree with TRBD1. In germline, CDR1 is SGHDT, CDR2 YYEEEE. The CDR3 contains 16 residues. V lost 3 bases to trimming and J lost 8 bases; unmatched junction nucleotides: 11. The CDR3 is CASSSPRGTGREKLFF. The CDR3 coding sequence is TGTGCCAGCAGCTCCCCCCGGGGGACAGGGCGGGAAAAACTGTTTTTT.

V gene TRBV6-5 combines with J gene TRBJ2-3; 8 nucleotides align to TRBD2. V was pared by 2 bases and J by 4 bases, with 5 bases of the junction left unmatched. The CDR3 length is 15 residues. CDR1 is MNHEY and CDR2 is SVGAGI in the germline V gene. CDR3 amino acids: CASSYAGLGADTQYF. The CDR3 coding sequence is TGTGCCAGCAGTTACGCGGGACTAGGGGCAGATACGCAGTATTTT.

The J gene is TRBJ2-2, the V gene TRBV4-3; no clear D gene. Germline V gene lookup returns CDR1 LGHNA and CDR2 YSLEER. This CDR3 spans 16 amino acids. Trimming pared 0 bases from V and 4 bases from J, leaving 12 bases between. Written as DNA, the CDR3 is TGCGCCAGCAGCCAAGATGGTGGAAGACTCACCGGGGAGCTGTTTTTT. It translates to CASSQDGGRLTGELFF.

The J gene is TRBJ1-2, the V gene TRBV29-1, with D perhaps TRBD1 (5 bases). This CDR3 comprises 12 residues. V lost 2 bases and J 8 bases, leaving 12 bases between the germline ends. Per germline, CDR1 SQVTM and CDR2 ANQGSEA. The CDR3 nucleotides are TGCAGCGTTGAAAGGGGTTCAAGCGGCTACACCTTC. This encodes CSVERGSSGYTF. The full variable domain, with the rest looked up from reference TRBV29-1 and TRBJ1-2, is SAVISQKPSRDICQRGTSLTIQCQVDSQVTMMFWYRQQPGQSLTLIATANQGSEATYESGFVIDKFPISRPNLTFSTLTVSNMSPEDSSIYLCSVERGSSGYTFGSGTRLTVV.

The rearrangement links TRBV4-3 to TRBJ1-2, with D perhaps TRBD1 (5 bases). Trimming took 4 bases from V and 8 from J, leaving 20 bases between them. Germline V gene data show CDR1 as LGHNA and CDR2 as YSLEER. This CDR3 contains 15 residues. CDR3 region: CASSRYSDSRLGYTF. The CDR3 DNA reads as TGCGCCAGCAGCCGATATTCCGACAGTAGGTTGGGCTACACCTTC.

This clone was recorded a few times. V gene TRBV6-5 combines with J gene TRBJ2-2, with D tentatively TRBD2 (6 bases). With 0 bases removed from V and 8 bases from J, the gap between germline ends came to 10 bases. This CDR3 region has 14 residues. CDR1 and CDR2 (germline): MNHEY, SVGAGI. The CDR3 sequence: CASSYSGGSGELFF. CDR3 nucleotides: TGTGCCAGCAGTTACTCTGGGGGGTCGGGGGAGCTGTTTTTT.